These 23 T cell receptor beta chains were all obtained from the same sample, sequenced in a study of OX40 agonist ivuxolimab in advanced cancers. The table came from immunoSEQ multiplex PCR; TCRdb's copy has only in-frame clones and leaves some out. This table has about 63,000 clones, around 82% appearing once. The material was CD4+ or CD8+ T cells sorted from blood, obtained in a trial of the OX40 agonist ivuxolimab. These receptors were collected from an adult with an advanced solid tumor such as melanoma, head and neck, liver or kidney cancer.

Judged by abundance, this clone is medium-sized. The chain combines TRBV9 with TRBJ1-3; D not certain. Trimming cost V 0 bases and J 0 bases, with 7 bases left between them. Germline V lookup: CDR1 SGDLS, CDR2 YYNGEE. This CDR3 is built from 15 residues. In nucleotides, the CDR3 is TGTGCCAGCAGCGTAGGACATTTCTCTGGAAACACCATATATTTT. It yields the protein CASSVGHFSGNTIYF. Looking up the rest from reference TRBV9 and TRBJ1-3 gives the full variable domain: DSGVTQTPKHLITATGQRVTLRCSPRSGDLSVYWYQQSLDQGLQFLIQYYNGEERAKGNILERFSAQQFPDLHSELNLSSLELGDSALYFCASSVGHFSGNTIYFGEGSWLTVV.

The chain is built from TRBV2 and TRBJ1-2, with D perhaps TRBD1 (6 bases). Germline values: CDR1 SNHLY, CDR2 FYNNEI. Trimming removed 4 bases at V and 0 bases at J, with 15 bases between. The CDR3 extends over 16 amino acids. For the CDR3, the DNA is TGTGCCAGCAGTGCGGACAGCGCCTATCCTAACTATGGCTACACCTTC. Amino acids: CASSADSAYPNYGYTF.

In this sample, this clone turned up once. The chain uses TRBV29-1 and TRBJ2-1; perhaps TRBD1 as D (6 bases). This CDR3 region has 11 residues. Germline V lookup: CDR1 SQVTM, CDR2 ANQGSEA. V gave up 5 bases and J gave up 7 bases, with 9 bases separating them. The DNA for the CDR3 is TGCAGCGTTTACAGGGCTAATGAGCAGTTCTTC. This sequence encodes CSVYRANEQFF.

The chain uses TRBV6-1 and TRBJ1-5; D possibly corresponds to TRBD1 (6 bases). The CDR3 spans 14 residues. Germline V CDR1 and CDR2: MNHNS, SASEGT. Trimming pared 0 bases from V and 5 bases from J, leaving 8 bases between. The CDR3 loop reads CASSEAGGHQPQHF. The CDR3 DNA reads TGTGCCAGCAGTGAAGCCGGGGGGCATCAGCCCCAGCATTTT.

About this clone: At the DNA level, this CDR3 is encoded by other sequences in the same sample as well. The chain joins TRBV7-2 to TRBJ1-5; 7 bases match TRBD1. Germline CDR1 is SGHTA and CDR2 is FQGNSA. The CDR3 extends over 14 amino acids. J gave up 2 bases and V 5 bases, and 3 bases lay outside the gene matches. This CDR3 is CASSRTGGNQPQHF. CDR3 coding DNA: TGTGCCAGCAGCCGTACAGGGGGCAATCAGCCCCAGCATTTT.

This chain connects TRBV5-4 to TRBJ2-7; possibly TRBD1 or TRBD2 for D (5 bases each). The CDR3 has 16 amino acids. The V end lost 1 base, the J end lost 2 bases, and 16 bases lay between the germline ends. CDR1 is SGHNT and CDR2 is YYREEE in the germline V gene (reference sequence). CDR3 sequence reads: CASSLSGSVGAYEQYF. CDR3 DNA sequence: TGTGCCAGCAGCTTGAGTGGGTCCGTGGGGGCCTACGAGCAGTACTTC. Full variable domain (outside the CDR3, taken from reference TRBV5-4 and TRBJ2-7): ETGVTQSPTHLIKTRGQQVTLRCSSQSGHNTVSWYQQALGQGPQFIFQYYREEENGRGNFPPRFSGLQFPNYSSELNVNALELDDSALYLCASSLSGSVGAYEQYFGPGTRLTVT.

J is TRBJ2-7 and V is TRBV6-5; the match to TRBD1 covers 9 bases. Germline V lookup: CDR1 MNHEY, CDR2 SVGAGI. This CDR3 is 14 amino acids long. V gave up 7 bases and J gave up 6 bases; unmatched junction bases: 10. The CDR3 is CASTTGTGLGEQYF. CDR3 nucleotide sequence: TGTGCCAGCACTACGGGGACAGGGTTAGGCGAGCAGTACTTC.

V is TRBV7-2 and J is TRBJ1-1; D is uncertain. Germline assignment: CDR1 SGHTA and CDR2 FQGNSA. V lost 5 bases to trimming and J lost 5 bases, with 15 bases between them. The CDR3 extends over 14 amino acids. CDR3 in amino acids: CASSPATGWTEAFF. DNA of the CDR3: TGTGCCAGCAGCCCAGCGACGGGATGGACTGAAGCTTTCTTT.

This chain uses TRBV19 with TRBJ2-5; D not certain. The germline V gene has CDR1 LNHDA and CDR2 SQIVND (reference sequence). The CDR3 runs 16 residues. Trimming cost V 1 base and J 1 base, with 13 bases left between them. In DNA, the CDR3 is TGTGCCAGTAGTATAGGGAACGGTAGGGCCCAAGAGACCCAGTACTTC. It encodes CASSIGNGRAQETQYF.

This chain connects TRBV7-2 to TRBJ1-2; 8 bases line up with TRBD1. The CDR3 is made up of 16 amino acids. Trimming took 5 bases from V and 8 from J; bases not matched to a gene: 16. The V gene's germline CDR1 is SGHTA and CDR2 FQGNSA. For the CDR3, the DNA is TGTGCCAGCAGCCCTAGGGACAGGTTGGCTTCCCGGGGCTACACCTTC. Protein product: CASSPRDRLASRGYTF.

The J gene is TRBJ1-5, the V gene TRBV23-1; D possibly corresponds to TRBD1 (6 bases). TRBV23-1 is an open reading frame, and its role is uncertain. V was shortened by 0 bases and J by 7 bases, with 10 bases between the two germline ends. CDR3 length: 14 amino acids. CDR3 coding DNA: TGCGCCAGCAGTCAATCCAACAGGGTCCAGCCCCAGCATTTT. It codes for CASSQSNRVQPQHF.

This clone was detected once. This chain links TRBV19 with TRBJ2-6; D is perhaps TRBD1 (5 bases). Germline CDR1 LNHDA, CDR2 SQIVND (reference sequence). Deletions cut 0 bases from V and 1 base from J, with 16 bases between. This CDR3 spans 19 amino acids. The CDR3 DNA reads TGTGCCAGTAGTATAGAAATCTGGAAAGCAGGGTCTGGGGCCAACGTCCTGACTTTC. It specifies CASSIEIWKAGSGANVLTF.

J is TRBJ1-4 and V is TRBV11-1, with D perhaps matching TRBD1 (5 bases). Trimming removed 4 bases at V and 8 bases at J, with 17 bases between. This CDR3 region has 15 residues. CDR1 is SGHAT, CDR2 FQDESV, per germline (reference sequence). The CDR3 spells CASSWGREGGEKLFF. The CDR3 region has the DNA TGTGCCAGCAGCTGGGGCCGCGAGGGTGGAGAAAAACTGTTTTTT.

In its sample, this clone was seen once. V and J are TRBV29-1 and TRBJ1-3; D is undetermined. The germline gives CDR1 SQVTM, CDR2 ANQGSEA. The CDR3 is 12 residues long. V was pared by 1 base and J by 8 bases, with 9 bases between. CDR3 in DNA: TGCAGCGTTGAAGGTCTCCAAGACACCATATATTTT. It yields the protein CSVEGLQDTIYF.

This chain's CDR3 is CAWREEEITGELFF. In DNA form, the CDR3 reads TGTGCCTGGAGGGAGGAGGAAATCACCGGGGAGCTGTTTTTT. The chain has TRBV30 and TRBJ2-2, with a possible D match to TRBD2 (5 bases). This CDR3 spans 14 amino acids. V shed 3 bases and J shed 4 bases, with 12 bases lying between them. CDR1 and CDR2 from the germline V gene are GTSNPN and SVGIG (reference sequence).

The CDR3 protein is CAISEQVANTGELFF. The CDR3 DNA sequence: TGTGCCATCAGTGAGCAGGTAGCGAACACCGGGGAGCTGTTTTTT. V and J are TRBV10-3 and TRBJ2-2; D is unresolved. The length of the CDR3 is 15 residues. The V end lost 2 bases, the J end lost 0 bases, and 7 bases lay between the germline ends. In germline, CDR1 is ENHRY, CDR2 SYGVKD.

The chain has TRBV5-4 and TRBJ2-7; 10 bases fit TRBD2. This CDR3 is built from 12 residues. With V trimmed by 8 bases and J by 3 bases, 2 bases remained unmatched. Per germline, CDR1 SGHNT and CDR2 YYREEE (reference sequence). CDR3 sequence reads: CARTSGDYEQYF. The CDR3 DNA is TGTGCCAGAACTAGCGGGGACTACGAGCAGTACTTC.

The CDR3, as DNA: TGTGCCAGCAGTGTGGGGGGTGTGCAAGGGTACGAGACCCAGTACTTC. Translated: CASSVGGVQGYETQYF. The chain combines TRBV7-2 with TRBJ2-5, with D tentatively TRBD2 (6 bases). CDR3 size: 16 residues. With 6 bases removed from V and 5 bases from J, the gap between germline ends came to 22 bases. Germline loops: CDR1 SGHTA, CDR2 FQGNSA.

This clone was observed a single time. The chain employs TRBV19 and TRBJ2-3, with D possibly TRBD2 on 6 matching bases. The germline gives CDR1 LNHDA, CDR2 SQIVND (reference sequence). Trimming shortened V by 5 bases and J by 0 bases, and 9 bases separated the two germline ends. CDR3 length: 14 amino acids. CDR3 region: CASSVGTSTDTQYF. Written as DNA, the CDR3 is TGTGCCAGTAGTGTCGGGACTAGCACAGATACGCAGTATTTT.

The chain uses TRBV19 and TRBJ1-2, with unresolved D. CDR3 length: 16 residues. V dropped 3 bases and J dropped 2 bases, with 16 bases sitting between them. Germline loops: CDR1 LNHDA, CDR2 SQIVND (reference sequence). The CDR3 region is CASSMVSTRSNYGYTF. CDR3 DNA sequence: TGTGCCAGTAGTATGGTTTCCACGCGCTCCAACTATGGCTACACCTTC. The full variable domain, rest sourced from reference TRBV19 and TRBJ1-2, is DGGITQSPKYLFRKEGQNVTLSCEQNLNHDAMYWYRQDPGQGLRLIYYSQIVNDFQKGDIAEGYSVSREKKESFPLTVTSAQKNPTAFYLCASSMVSTRSNYGYTFGSGTRLTVV.

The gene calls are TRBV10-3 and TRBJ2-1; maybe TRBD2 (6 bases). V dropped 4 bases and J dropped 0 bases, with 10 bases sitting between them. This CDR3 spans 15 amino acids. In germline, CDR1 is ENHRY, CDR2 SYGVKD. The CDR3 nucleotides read TGTGCCATCAGTGGGGGGGTTAGCTCCTACAATGAGCAGTTCTTC. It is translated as CAISGGVSSYNEQFF.

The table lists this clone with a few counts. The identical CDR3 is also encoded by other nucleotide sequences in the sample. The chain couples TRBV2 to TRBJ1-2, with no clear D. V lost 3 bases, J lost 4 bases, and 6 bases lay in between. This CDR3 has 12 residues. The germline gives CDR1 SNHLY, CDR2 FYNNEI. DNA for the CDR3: TGTGCCAGCAGTGAGTCGGCCTATGGCTACACCTTC. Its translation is CASSESAYGYTF.

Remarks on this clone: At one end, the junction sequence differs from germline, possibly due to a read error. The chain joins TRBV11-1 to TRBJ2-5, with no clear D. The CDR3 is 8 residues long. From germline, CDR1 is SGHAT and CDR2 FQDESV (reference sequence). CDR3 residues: CASSPWDF. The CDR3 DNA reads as TGTGCCAGCAGCCCCTGGGACTTC.